The 27 T cell receptor beta chains given below trace back to one sample, sequenced in a study of cytotoxic CD8 clonotypes in ibrutinib-treated CLL. Using immunoSEQ multiplex PCR, the repertoire was profiled, and TCRdb retains in-frame clones only, with some absent. In the table there are approximately 350,000 clones, roughly 71% of which are singletons. This specimen consisted of PBMCs, obtained after 36 months of ibrutinib treatment. All receptors come from a human donor with chronic lymphocytic leukemia.

This clone has only a few counts. The chain employs TRBV7-8 and TRBJ2-7, with 9 bases identical to TRBD2. The V and J ends lost 5 bases and 5 bases, in that order; junction bases with no gene match: 10. Germline V gene sequence: CDR1 SGHVS, CDR2 FQNEAQ. This CDR3 is built from 15 residues. The CDR3 DNA reads as TGTGCCAGCAGCCCTAGGCGCGGGAGGGCCCACGAGCAGTACTTC. It yields the protein CASSPRRGRAHEQYF.

The rearrangement links TRBV2 to TRBJ1-2; 7 bases line up with TRBD1. CDR1 SNHLY and CDR2 FYNNEI come from the germline V gene. Trimming at V came to 7 bases and at J to 4 bases, leaving 6 bases not matched to a gene. The CDR3 extends over 13 amino acids. The DNA for the CDR3 is TGTGCCAGCACCAACAGGGGACTCTATGGCTACACCTTC. It translates to CASTNRGLYGYTF.

The J gene is TRBJ2-1, the V gene TRBV19; 9 nucleotides align to TRBD2. This CDR3 contains 15 residues. V shed 6 bases, J shed 8 bases, and the junction held 11 bases outside the gene matches. The germline V gene has CDR1 LNHDA and CDR2 SQIVND (reference sequence). The CDR3 here is CASRNGLAGSDEQFF. The CDR3 DNA is TGTGCCAGTAGAAATGGGCTAGCGGGATCCGATGAGCAGTTCTTC.

The chain uses TRBV15 and TRBJ1-2; no clear D gene. The CDR3 has 13 residues. Trimming removed 1 base from V and 4 bases from J, with 7 bases in between. Germline V lookup: CDR1 LNHNV, CDR2 YYDKDF (reference sequence). CDR3 sequence reads: CATSRAGSYGYTF. The DNA of the CDR3 is TGTGCCACCAGCAGAGCCGGGTCCTATGGCTACACCTTC. The whole variable domain, remainder taken from reference TRBV15 and TRBJ1-2, is DAMVIQNPRYQVTQFGKPVTLSCSQTLNHNVMYWYQQKSSQAPKLLFHYYDKDFNNEADTPDNFQSRRPNTSFCFLDIRSPGLGDTAMYLCATSRAGSYGYTFGSGTRLTVV.

This clone is a singleton in its sample. The J gene is TRBJ2-7, the V gene TRBV6-5, with a weak D call TRBD1 (7 bases). The germline gives CDR1 MNHEY, CDR2 SVGAGI. V shed 0 bases and J shed 6 bases, with 12 bases lying between them. The CDR3 spans 14 residues. The CDR3 protein is CASSYSGGGGEQYF. The DNA for the CDR3 is TGTGCCAGCAGTTACTCTGGAGGGGGCGGCGAGCAGTACTTC.

The chain joins TRBV6-5 to TRBJ1-1; D unclear. Germline assignment: CDR1 MNHEY and CDR2 SVGAGI. Trimming removed 6 bases from V and 3 bases from J, with 11 bases in between. The CDR3 has 13 amino acids. The CDR3 is CASRSSLYTEAFF. The CDR3 nucleotides read TGTGCCAGCAGATCCAGCCTCTACACTGAAGCTTTCTTT.

This clone has only one observation. The chain joins TRBV2 to TRBJ2-1, with D possibly matching TRBD2 (6 bases). The CDR3 loop spans 14 amino acids. With 4 bases removed from V and 4 bases from J, the gap between germline ends came to 11 bases. Germline CDR1 reads SNHLY; CDR2 reads FYNNEI. The CDR3 region is CASSGGVRYNEQFF. CDR3 coding DNA: TGTGCCAGCAGTGGCGGGGTACGGTACAATGAGCAGTTCTTC.

CDR3: CSVEDLGRVHEQYF. The CDR3, as DNA: TGCAGCGTTGAAGATCTCGGAAGGGTCCACGAGCAGTACTTC. The chain employs TRBV29-1 and TRBJ2-7; no reliable D call. The CDR3 has 14 residues. The V end was cut by 0 bases, the J end by 5 bases, with 14 bases between. Germline-derived CDR1 and CDR2 are SQVTM and ANQGSEA.

This rearrangement joins TRBV27 to TRBJ2-3; the match to TRBD2 covers 7 bases. From germline, CDR1 is MNHEY and CDR2 SMNVEV (reference sequence). J lost 2 bases, V lost 9 bases, and 14 bases had no gene match. This CDR3 is built from 16 residues. In DNA, the CDR3 is TGTGCCAGTGGCCTTTGGCGGGAGTCGTTCACAGATACGCAGTATTTT. Residues: CASGLWRESFTDTQYF.

The chain carries TRBV11-2 and TRBJ2-1; 13 nucleotides line up with TRBD2. V lost 4 bases to trimming and J lost 2 bases; unmatched junction nucleotides: 5. CDR3 length equals 17 residues. CDR1 and CDR2 from the germline V gene are SGHAT and FQNNGV. The CDR3 here is CASSWGLAGRAYNEQFF. Here the CDR3 DNA reads TGTGCCAGCAGCTGGGGACTAGCGGGAAGAGCCTACAATGAGCAGTTCTTC.

V gene TRBV25-1 combines with J gene TRBJ2-1; no reliable D call. V gave up 6 bases and J gave up 5 bases, with 5 bases separating them. Germline V lookup: CDR1 MGHDK, CDR2 SYGVNS. The CDR3 spans 11 residues. Here the CDR3 DNA reads TGTGCCAGCAGCCAAAACAATGAGCAGTTCTTC. Translating gives CASSQNNEQFF.

The chain has TRBV2 and TRBJ2-1, with a possible D match to TRBD2 (5 bases). V was clipped by 4 bases and J by 8 bases, with 12 bases between them. CDR3 length: 13 residues. Per germline, CDR1 SNHLY and CDR2 FYNNEI. CDR3 protein: CASSGNGGYEQFF. As DNA, the CDR3 is TGTGCCAGCAGTGGCAACGGAGGTTATGAGCAGTTCTTC.

The rearrangement joins TRBV11-2 to TRBJ1-2; 8 positions match TRBD1. Germline trimming cut 3 bases from V and 1 base from J; bases unmatched to any gene: 1. The CDR3 totals 14 residues. CDR1 SGHAT and CDR2 FQNNGV come from the germline V gene. The CDR3 region is CASSFGQGNYGYTF. CDR3 nucleotides: TGTGCCAGCAGCTTCGGACAGGGTAACTATGGCTACACCTTC.

The rearrangement uses TRBV4-1 and TRBJ1-5, with unresolved D. V was cut by 1 base and J by 4 bases, with 11 bases left in between. This CDR3 is 15 amino acids long. CDR1 and CDR2 (germline): MGHRA, YSYEKL. The CDR3 coding sequence is TGCGCCAGCAGCCAAGTAGGTATGGGTAATCAGCCCCAGCATTTT. This gives the protein CASSQVGMGNQPQHF.

The chain is built from TRBV4-2 and TRBJ1-2; the D gene is possibly TRBD1 (5 bases). With 1 base removed from V and 4 bases from J, the gap between germline ends came to 22 bases. CDR1 and CDR2 from the germline V gene are LGHNA and YNFKEQ. This CDR3 comprises 18 residues. The CDR3 is CASSQVWEGASRTYGYTF. The CDR3 DNA reads TGTGCCAGCAGCCAAGTCTGGGAAGGGGCCAGCCGCACCTATGGCTACACCTTC.

V usage is TRBV29-1 and J usage is TRBJ1-2; no clear D gene. Trimming pared 7 bases from V and 4 bases from J, leaving 16 bases between. In germline, CDR1 is SQVTM, CDR2 ANQGSEA. This CDR3 region has 13 residues. CDR3 sequence reads: CSARSSLPYGYTF. The CDR3 DNA reads TGCAGCGCTCGCAGTAGTCTCCCCTATGGCTACACCTTC.

The rearrangement links TRBV11-3 to TRBJ2-7; TRBD1 is a possible D gene (6 bases). The germline V gene encodes CDR1 SGHNT and CDR2 YENEEA. This CDR3 is 18 amino acids long. Trimming removed 5 bases at V and 0 bases at J, with 23 bases between. The CDR3 DNA follows: TGTGCCAGCAGCCCAAGAGATATGAACGACAGGAGCTCCTACGAGCAGTACTTC. Translated, it gives CASSPRDMNDRSSYEQYF.

The chain combines TRBV15 with TRBJ2-1, with unresolved D. Germline CDR1 is LNHNV and CDR2 is YYDKDF (reference sequence). The CDR3 spans 16 residues. The V end lost 5 bases, the J end lost 0 bases, and 14 bases lay between the germline ends. CDR3 sequence reads: CATSGKEPISYNEQFF. In nucleotides, the CDR3 is TGTGCCACCAGCGGCAAGGAACCGATCTCCTACAATGAGCAGTTCTTC.

The sample holds a few counts of this clone. The V call is TRBV2, the J call TRBJ1-5, with unresolved D. The germline V gene has CDR1 SNHLY and CDR2 FYNNEI. The CDR3 runs to 12 residues. V was trimmed by 7 bases and J by 6 bases, leaving 10 bases between them. The CDR3 DNA reads TGTGCCAGCACGAATAAGGGTCAGCCCCAGCATTTT. Its translation is CASTNKGQPQHF.

The chain couples TRBV15 to TRBJ2-3; D unresolved. V lost 4 bases to trimming and J lost 4 bases, with 24 bases between them. CDR1 LNHNV and CDR2 YYDKDF come from the germline V gene (reference sequence). This CDR3 spans 18 amino acids. The CDR3 is CATSILRYSLGTSDTQYF. The CDR3 bases are TGTGCCACCAGCATCCTAAGGTACAGCCTCGGCACATCAGATACGCAGTATTTT.

In its sample, this clone was seen a few times. The J gene is TRBJ2-7, the V gene TRBV6-6, with D perhaps being TRBD1 or TRBD2 (6 bases each). CDR3 length equals 13 residues. V dropped 7 bases and J dropped 5 bases, with 15 bases sitting between them. Germline assignment: CDR1 MNHNY and CDR2 SVGAGI (reference sequence). The CDR3 reads CASTSGGFDEQYF. CDR3 nucleotides: TGTGCCAGCACCTCCGGGGGCTTCGACGAGCAGTACTTC.

This clone was counted a single time. CDR3 in DNA: TGTGCCTGGACCGCCGGGACCCTAGCAAATTTTGGGGAGACCCAGTACTTC. Its protein is CAWTAGTLANFGETQYF. The chain links TRBV30 to TRBJ2-5; TRBD1 or TRBD2 may be the D gene (5 bases each). V dropped 4 bases and J dropped 5 bases, with 26 bases sitting between them. Germline V gene sequence: CDR1 GTSNPN, CDR2 SVGIG (reference sequence). CDR3 length equals 17 residues. The variable domain in full, completed from reference TRBV30 and TRBJ2-5, reads SQTIHQWPATLVQPVGSPLSLECTVEGTSNPNLYWYRQAAGRGLQLLFYSVGIGQISSEVPQNLSASRPQDRQFILSSKKLLLSDSGFYLCAWTAGTLANFGETQYFGPGTRLLVL.

The J gene is TRBJ2-4, the V gene TRBV7-8; TRBD2 matches 14 bases. Trimming removed 2 bases from V and 4 bases from J; junction bases left unmatched: 10. CDR3 length: 19 amino acids. Germline values: CDR1 SGHVS, CDR2 FQNEAQ. The CDR3 region has the DNA TGTGCCAGCAGCTTAACCCGACTAGCGGGGGGGACAAGGAAAAACATTCAGTACTTC. Translated, it gives CASSLTRLAGGTRKNIQYF.

The rearrangement links TRBV5-8 to TRBJ1-2; 9 positions agree with TRBD1. The CDR3 loop spans 19 amino acids. Germline V lookup: CDR1 SGHTS, CDR2 YDEGEE. After removal of 0 bases from V and 5 bases from J, the junction contained 17 bases not matched to a gene. The CDR3 is CASSLVAGTGKVVPYGYTF. The CDR3 DNA is TGTGCCAGCAGCTTGGTGGCAGGGACAGGGAAAGTCGTGCCATATGGCTACACCTTC.

The genes are TRBV11-2 and TRBJ2-7; D may be TRBD1 or TRBD2 (5 bases each). Trimming took 1 base from V and 6 from J, leaving 10 bases between them. Looked up from germline, CDR1 is SGHAT and CDR2 is FQNNGV. The CDR3 is 13 amino acids. CDR3 region: CASSLGGGAEQYF. As DNA, the CDR3 is TGTGCCAGCAGCTTAGGTGGGGGTGCCGAGCAGTACTTC.

The V call is TRBV7-2, the J call TRBJ2-2; 8 bases line up with TRBD2. CDR3 length equals 17 residues. V lost 5 bases and J lost 5; bases outside the gene matches: 13. The germline V gene encodes CDR1 SGHTA and CDR2 FQGNSA. CDR3 residues: CASSKRPGLVLTGELFF. The CDR3 DNA reads as TGTGCCAGCAGCAAACGCCCGGGACTAGTTCTGACCGGGGAGCTGTTTTTT.

The chain has TRBV13 and TRBJ2-3; 10 bases are a match to TRBD1. Trimming at V came to 5 bases and at J to 5 bases, leaving 4 bases not matched to a gene. The CDR3 has 14 amino acids. Per germline, CDR1 PRHDT and CDR2 FYEKMQ (reference sequence). As DNA, the CDR3 is TGTGCCAGCAGCCCAGGACAGGGGGGAGATACGCAGTATTTT. This sequence encodes CASSPGQGGDTQYF. Using reference TRBV13 and TRBJ2-3 for the parts outside the CDR3, the full variable domain is AAGVIQSPRHLIKEKRETATLKCYPIPRHDTVYWYQQGPGQDPQFLISFYEKMQSDKGSIPDRFSAQQFSDYHSELNMSSLELGDSALYFCASSPGQGGDTQYFGPGTRLTVL.